This T cell receptor beta chain came from a study of cytomegalovirus exposure and HLA in healthy donors (dated by TCRdb to about 2017). About the full investigation: An earlier analysis of under 600 of the donors reported approximately 270 Gb of sequence data and some 120 million unique TCR beta sequences from 150 million to 200 million T cells. A later analysis re-analyzed previously published TCR beta repertoires from roughly 630 donors and added high-resolution HLA genotyping to study TCR occurrence patterns. The study aimed to test whether cataloging public T cell receptors could reveal signatures of past pathogen exposure. HLA typing covered class I and class II loci at four-digit resolution. An early release covering some 640 HLA-typed donors comprised approximately 290 gigabases of sequencing data and approximately 80 million unique TCR sequences. To predict cytomegalovirus infection status, the study brought together high-throughput TCR immunosequencing, statistical association of individual TCRs with disease status, and machine learning. Typing coverage varied by locus: 629-630 donors for A, B, C, DRB1 and DQB1; roughly 510 for DQA1; approximately 610 for DPA1; around 450 for DPB1. In addition to the first cohort of roughly 700 subjects, a separate validation cohort of approximately 130 different subjects was used. Among the roughly 400 genotyped donors, around 81% belonged to the genetic ancestry cluster associated with self-reported Caucasian donors. The T cell repertoires of 550 to 850 subjects were profiled by immunosequencing and related to cytomegalovirus serostatus. An earlier analysis of 587 of the donors used high-throughput TCR beta sequencing to judge whether each TCR beta V gene segment behaved as functional or pseudogenic. Donor age, sex, ethnicity and CMV serostatus were collected together with the repertoire data. A later genetic analysis used genome-wide SNP genotypes for about 55% of the 666 donors, treating that subset as a discovery cohort. Across 300 to 400 genotyped donors of the cohort, an average of about 220,000 unique TCR beta nucleotide sequences per donor were sequenced, and approximately 17% of those sequences were non-productive. About five DR-DQ haplotypes were treated as single units for association and clustering because of strong linkage in the cohort. Rather than using new phenotypic data, the later analysis identified candidate immune exposures from TCR beta sequences and from how often those sequences occurred across donors. Every discovery cohort repertoire had been produced on one sequencing platform. What the research found in general, with its limitations: A later genetic analysis associated a missense DCLRE1C variant with V-gene and J-gene trimming of TCR beta chains, and an independent cohort replicated the association. In a later analysis, about 16,000 TCR beta sequences were associated with specific HLA alleles at a false discovery rate of 0.05. A group of highly shared sequence variants was considered likely to be a technical artifact of the sequencing pipeline. The classifier was reported to diagnose cytomegalovirus status with high specificity and sensitivity in both the original and validation cohorts. According to a later analysis, TCR association rates differed among HLA loci, with DRB1 alleles showing the most associated TCRs and HLA-C alleles showing the fewest. For the cohort, immune exposure information was limited to CMV serostatus. In a later analysis, HLA-associated TCR beta chains showed more clonal expansion and lower generation probabilities than non-associated chains that were equally common. Because the 87-base-pair reads could not distinguish some IMGT-functional V segments, including TRBV6-2 and TRBV6-3, those segments were excluded. Correlated functional status among segregating V segments might reflect linkage disequilibrium, but an unknown experimental factor could not be ruled out. Roughly uniform sequencing depth across donors was assumed in presence/absence analyses, although this assumption may not hold. Compared with the approximately 710-donor mean, donors in an Asian-associated ancestry cluster had fewer N-insertions in productive TCRs, according to a later genetic analysis. A further reported finding was that TCR beta sequences accurately predicted the HLA-A and HLA-B alleles for most subjects in the first cohort. In an earlier analysis of 450 to 750 of the donors, most TCR beta V segments appeared in productive rearrangements about 90% or about 30% of the time, broadly matching IMGT annotations. When HLA alleles, especially DR and DQ, strongly co-occurred, attributing TCR associations to individual alleles was difficult. In vitro tests confirmed that three of the cytomegalovirus-associated TCR beta chains recognize cytomegalovirus antigens. It was suggested by the authors that the approach could potentially be generalized to other disease states and immunological phenotypes. In this cohort, only TCR beta chains were sequenced, and detectable features were limited by the absence of alpha or paired-chain data. The study listed 150 to 200 TCR beta chains as associated with cytomegalovirus. Because some donors lacked HLA typing at each locus, the association tests relied only on the typed subset. Across donors, most TCR sequences were observed very rarely, whereas some public TCRs were present in many individuals. According to a later analysis, most CMV-associated TCR beta chains appeared to be HLA-restricted, and the HLA associations seemed to be driven largely by CMV exposure. In a later analysis, several top co-occurrence clusters were reported to appear linked to parvovirus B19, influenza, CMV and Epstein-Barr virus. The earlier analysis of 587 of the donors excluded 15 to 20 rarely observed V segments, including chromosome 9 orphons, because counts were too low.

For CDR1 and CDR2, the germline V gene lists MNHNS and SASEGT. The CDR3 spans 11 residues, from the cysteine through the phenylalanine. The kept DNA is CDR3 alone, 33 bases in frame from the first base. Compared with germline, V lacks 5 bases and J lacks 11 bases; bases without a gene match: 3. Library preparation used the immunoSEQ multiplex PCR assay. A mixture of 60 forward primers for TCR Vbeta segments and 13 reverse primers for TCR Jbeta segments was used in the multiplex PCR. A multiplex PCR assay on genomic DNA amplified the CDR3 region of rearranged TCR beta genes. The Illumina HiSeq System was used to sequence the amplified TCR beta libraries as 87-base-pair reads. As for how the authors treated the data: A later analysis tallied roughly 80 million unique TCR beta chains across the 600 to 700 repertoires, and approximately 12 million of those chains were shared by two or more donors. Raw reads were error-corrected and collapsed into unique sequences with a nearest-neighbor algorithm that merged closely related sequences to remove PCR and sequencing errors. Alignment of CDR3 sequences to IMGT reference sequences was used to assign V, D and J gene segments. For a sequence to be retained, at least a six-nucleotide match to both a V gene segment and a J gene segment was required. Rearrangements were classified as productive when the CDR3 lacked stop codons and remained in frame with V and J, and all other rearrangements were classified as non-productive. CDR3 was defined by IMGT convention, running from the second conserved V-encoded cysteine to the conserved J-encoded phenylalanine. In an earlier analysis of some 550 of the donors, sequences lacking an unambiguous match to a single V gene segment were excluded. In an earlier analysis of about 590 of the donors, a V segment was called functional when productive rearrangements were above 56.7%, and segregating when the standard deviation between donors exceeded 5%. A statistical classification framework was built to diagnose cytomegalovirus status from the catalog of TCR beta chain sequences. V and J gene assignment, in a later analysis, came from comparing TCR nucleotide sequences with IMGT/GENE-DB human TR gene sequences. Using the TCRdist pipeline, a later analysis assigned CDR3 sequences along with most-parsimonious VDJ recombination scenarios. In a later analysis, every TCR beta chain was defined by the combination of its CDR3 amino acid sequence and its V-gene family, and reads without a unique V-gene family were dropped. A later analysis removed several hundred highly shared, low-generation-probability nucleotide sequences to deal with suspected cross-contamination and a sequencing artifact. For each public chain, a later analysis derived a clonal expansion index from normalized ranks of inferred template counts within each repertoire. Generation probabilities in a later analysis came from a VDJ recombination model fitted to out-of-frame rearrangements, and those results were checked against IGoR. In a later analysis, hypergeometric tests were used to score TCR-TCR, TCR-HLA and TCR-CMV co-occurrence, with a repertoire-size bias correction applied to TCR pairs. A later analysis estimated false discovery rates by permuting HLA or CMV assignments 20 times. In a later analysis, co-occurring TCRs were grouped with DBSCAN, and TCRdist sequence similarity was added when clustering was performed within HLA-allele-positive subsets. Repertoires with fewer than 30,000 or more than 120,000 public chains, plus five repertoires with anomalous nucleotide sharing, were excluded from co-occurrence clustering. TCRdb mirrors the immuneACCESS table, restricted to in-frame sequences. Some clones are absent from its copies; in checked studies, under half trace to an unresolved V gene, and the reason for the others is unknown. V and J calls and clone size follow that table, whereas D and trimming were derived from the DNA. Here the sample has around 190,000 clones; 74% occur a single time. Approximately 2.8% of the sample is in the top ten clones.

A remark on this clone: Its antigen is not yet known. No base-level quality is on record; no much larger clone is a single base apart.

In total, roughly 670 healthy bone marrow donors made up the cohort. At the time of sampling, every cohort member was nominally healthy, though immune exposures that went unrecorded were likely present. The donor was CMV seropositive and belonged to the group of 250 to 300 seropositive cohort members. Each donor provided a peripheral blood sample, and peripheral blood mononuclear cells were used for TCR beta sequencing. The Qiagen DNeasy Blood Extraction Kit was used to extract genomic DNA from the blood cell samples. Sequenced: PBMCs. The sequence was collected from a woman in her twenties or thirties in good health and CMV-seropositive. This chain is built from TRBV6-1 and TRBJ1-1; 9 bases in between match TRBD1. Here the CDR3 is given as CASSTGQGAFF. The nucleotide sequence is TGTGCCAGCAGTACCGGACAGGGGGCTTTCTTT.